The sample holds a few counts of the clone carrying this T cell receptor (beta chain). Its target is not known. The data derive from a study of T cell repertoires in aging, cancer and after chemotherapy. The CDR3 runs 14 residues. The V and J ends lost 3 bases and 4 bases, in that order; junction bases with no gene match: 4. CDR1 is KGHSH, CDR2 LQKENI, per germline. A mixed TRB-A/B primer pool amplified rearranged TRB by multiplex touch-down PCR. MiXCR was run by TCRdb on the multiplex PCR reads, yielding one entry per CDR3 protein. This table holds about 6,800 distinct CDR3 sequences, about 29% found once. Amplification of TCR beta used genomic DNA extracted from peripheral blood. Study-wide results and caveats: Median generation probability rose over the chemotherapy interval in each cancer cohort, suggesting rebound thymic output. Hematological cancer patients had lymphoid organ infiltration that may impair thymic emigration or T cell expansion.

The chain joins TRBV18 to TRBJ1-1, with 8 bases that match TRBD1. Sequenced material: blood. The receptor's source is a human donor with a blood cancer. The donor label of this sample is uncertain. The CDR3 region has the DNA TGTGCCAGCTCACCCCAGGGGGCGAGCACTGAAGCTTTCTTT. Its translation is CASSPQGASTEAFF.